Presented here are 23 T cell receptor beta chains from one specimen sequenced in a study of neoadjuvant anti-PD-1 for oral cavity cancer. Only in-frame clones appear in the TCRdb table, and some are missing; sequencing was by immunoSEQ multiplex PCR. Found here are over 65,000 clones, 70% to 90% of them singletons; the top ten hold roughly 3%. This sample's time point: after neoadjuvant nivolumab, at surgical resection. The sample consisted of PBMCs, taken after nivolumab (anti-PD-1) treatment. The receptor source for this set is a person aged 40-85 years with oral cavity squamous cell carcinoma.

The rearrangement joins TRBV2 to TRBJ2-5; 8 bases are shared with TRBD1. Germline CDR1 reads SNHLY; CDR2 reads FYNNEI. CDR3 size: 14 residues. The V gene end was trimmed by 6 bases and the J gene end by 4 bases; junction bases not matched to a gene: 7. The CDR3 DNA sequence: TGTGCCAGCAGGAAGGACAGGGTTGGAGAGACCCAGTACTTC. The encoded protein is CASRKDRVGETQYF.

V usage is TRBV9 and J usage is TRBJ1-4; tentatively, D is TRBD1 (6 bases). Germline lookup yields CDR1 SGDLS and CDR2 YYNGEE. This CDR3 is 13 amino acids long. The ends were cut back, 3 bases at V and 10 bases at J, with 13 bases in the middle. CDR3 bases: TGTGCCAGCAGCGGCACAGGGAGGAGAAAACTGTTTTTT. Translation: CASSGTGRRKLFF.

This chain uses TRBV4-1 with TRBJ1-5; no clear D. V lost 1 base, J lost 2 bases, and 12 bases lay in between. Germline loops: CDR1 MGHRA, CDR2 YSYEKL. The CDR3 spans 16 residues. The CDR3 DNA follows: TGCGCCAGCAGCCAAGTTGGGGTGTGGGGCAATCAGCCCCAGCATTTT. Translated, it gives CASSQVGVWGNQPQHF.

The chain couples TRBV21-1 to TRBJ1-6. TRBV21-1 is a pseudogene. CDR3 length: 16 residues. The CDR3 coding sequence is TGTGCCAGCCCTGAGGGTATCCTCTCCTATAATTCACCCCTCCACTTT. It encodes CASPEGILSYNSPLHF.

The CDR3 sequence is CASTPRGLNTEAFF. CDR3 nucleotide sequence: TGTGCCAGCACTCCCCGGGGGCTGAACACTGAAGCTTTCTTT. The rearrangement joins TRBV27 to TRBJ1-1, with D tentatively TRBD1 (6 bases). Trimming removed 7 bases at V and 0 bases at J, with 12 bases between. CDR1 is MNHEY and CDR2 is SMNVEV in the germline V gene (reference sequence). The length of the CDR3 is 14 residues.

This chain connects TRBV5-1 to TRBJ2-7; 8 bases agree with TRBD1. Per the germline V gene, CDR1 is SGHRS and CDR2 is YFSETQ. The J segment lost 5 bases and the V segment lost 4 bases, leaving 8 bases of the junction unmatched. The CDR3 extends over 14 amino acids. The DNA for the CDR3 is TGCGCCAGCAGCGGCCGGGACAGGTCCCACGAGCAGTACTTC. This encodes CASSGRDRSHEQYF. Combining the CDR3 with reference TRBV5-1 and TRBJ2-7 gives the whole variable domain KAGVTQTPRYLIKTRGQQVTLSCSPISGHRSVSWYQQTPGQGLQFLFEYFSETQRNKGNFPGRFSGRQFSNSRSEMNVSTLELGDSALYLCASSGRDRSHEQYFGPGTRLTVT.

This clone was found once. CDR3: CATSRATGGYEQYF. CDR3 nucleotide sequence: TGTGCCACCAGCAGAGCTACCGGTGGCTACGAGCAGTACTTC. The chain employs TRBV15 and TRBJ2-7; D call uncertain. Trimming removed 1 base from V and 3 bases from J, with 10 bases in between. Germline CDR1 reads LNHNV; CDR2 reads YYDKDF (reference sequence). The CDR3 is 14 amino acids.

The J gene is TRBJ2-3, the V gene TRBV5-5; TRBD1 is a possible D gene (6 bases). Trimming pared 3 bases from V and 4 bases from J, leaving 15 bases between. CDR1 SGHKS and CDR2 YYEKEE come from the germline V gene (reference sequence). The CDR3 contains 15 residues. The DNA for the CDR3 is TGTGCCAGCAGCTACACAGGGTTCGTCGCAGATACGCAGTATTTT. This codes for CASSYTGFVADTQYF.

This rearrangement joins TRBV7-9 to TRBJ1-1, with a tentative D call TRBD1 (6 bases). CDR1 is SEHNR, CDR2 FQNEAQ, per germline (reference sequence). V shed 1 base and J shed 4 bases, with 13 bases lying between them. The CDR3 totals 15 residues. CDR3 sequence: CASSLGGTSTTEAFF. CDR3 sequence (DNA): TGTGCCAGCAGCTTAGGTGGGACATCGACCACTGAAGCTTTCTTT.

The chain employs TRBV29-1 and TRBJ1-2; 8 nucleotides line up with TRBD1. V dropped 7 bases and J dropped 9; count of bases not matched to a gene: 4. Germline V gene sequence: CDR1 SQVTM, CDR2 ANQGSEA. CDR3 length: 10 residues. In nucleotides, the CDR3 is TGCAGCGGAGGGGACAGGAGCTACACCTTC. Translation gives CSGGDRSYTF.

The CDR3 DNA sequence: TGCGCCAGCAGCTTGGCTGGACTAGCGGCCTCCTACAATGAGCAGTTCTTC. Translated: CASSLAGLAASYNEQFF. The genes are TRBV5-1 and TRBJ2-1, with 10 bases matching TRBD2. This CDR3 is built from 17 residues. CDR1 is SGHRS and CDR2 is YFSETQ in the germline V gene. V trimming: 0 bases; J trimming: 0 bases; junction bases outside the gene matches: 3.

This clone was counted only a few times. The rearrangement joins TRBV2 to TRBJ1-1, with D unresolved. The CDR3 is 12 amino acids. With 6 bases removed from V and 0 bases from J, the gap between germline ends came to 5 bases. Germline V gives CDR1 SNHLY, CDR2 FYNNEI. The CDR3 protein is CASRRLNTEAFF. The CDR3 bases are TGTGCCAGCAGGAGGTTGAACACTGAAGCTTTCTTT.

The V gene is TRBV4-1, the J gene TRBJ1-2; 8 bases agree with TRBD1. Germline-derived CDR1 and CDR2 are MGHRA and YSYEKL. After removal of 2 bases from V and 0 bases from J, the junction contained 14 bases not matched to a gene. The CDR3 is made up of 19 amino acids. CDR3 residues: CASSQPVTGTGLANYGYTF. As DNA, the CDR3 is TGCGCCAGCAGCCAACCTGTAACCGGGACAGGTCTAGCTAACTATGGCTACACCTTC.

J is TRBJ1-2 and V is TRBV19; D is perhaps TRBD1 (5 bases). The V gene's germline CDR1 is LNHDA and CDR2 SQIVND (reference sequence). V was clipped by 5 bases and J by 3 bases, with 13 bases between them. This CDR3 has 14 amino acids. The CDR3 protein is CASSPPAGHYGYTF. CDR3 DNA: TGTGCCAGTAGTCCCCCGGCGGGACACTATGGCTACACCTTC.

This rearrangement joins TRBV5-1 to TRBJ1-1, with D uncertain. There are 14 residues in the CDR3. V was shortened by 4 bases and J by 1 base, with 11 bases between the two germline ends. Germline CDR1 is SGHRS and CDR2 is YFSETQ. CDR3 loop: CASSESSSNTEAFF. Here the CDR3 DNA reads TGCGCCAGCAGCGAATCCTCCTCGAACACTGAAGCTTTCTTT. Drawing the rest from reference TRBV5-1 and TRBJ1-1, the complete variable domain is KAGVTQTPRYLIKTRGQQVTLSCSPISGHRSVSWYQQTPGQGLQFLFEYFSETQRNKGNFPGRFSGRQFSNSRSEMNVSTLELGDSALYLCASSESSSNTEAFFGQGTRLTVV.

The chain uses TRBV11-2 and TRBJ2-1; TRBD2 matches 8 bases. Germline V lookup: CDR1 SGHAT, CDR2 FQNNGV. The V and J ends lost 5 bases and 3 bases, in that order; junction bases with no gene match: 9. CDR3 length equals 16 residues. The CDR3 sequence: CASSPPAGGLYNEQFF. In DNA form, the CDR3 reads TGTGCCAGCAGCCCTCCGGCGGGGGGCCTCTACAATGAGCAGTTCTTC.

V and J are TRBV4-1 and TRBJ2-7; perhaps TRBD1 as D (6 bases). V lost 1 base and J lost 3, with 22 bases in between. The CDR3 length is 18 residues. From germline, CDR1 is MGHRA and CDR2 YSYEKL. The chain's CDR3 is CASSQGLPTGTRGYEQYF. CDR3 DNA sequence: TGCGCCAGCAGCCAAGGTCTACCGACCGGGACCAGGGGCTACGAGCAGTACTTC.

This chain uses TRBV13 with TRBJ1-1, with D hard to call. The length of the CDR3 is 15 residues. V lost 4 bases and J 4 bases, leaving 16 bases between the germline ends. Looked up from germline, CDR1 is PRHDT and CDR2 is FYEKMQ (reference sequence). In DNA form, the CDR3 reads TGTGCCAGCAGCTCCTCGGTGGCTTGGGGCACTGAAGCTTTCTTT. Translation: CASSSSVAWGTEAFF.

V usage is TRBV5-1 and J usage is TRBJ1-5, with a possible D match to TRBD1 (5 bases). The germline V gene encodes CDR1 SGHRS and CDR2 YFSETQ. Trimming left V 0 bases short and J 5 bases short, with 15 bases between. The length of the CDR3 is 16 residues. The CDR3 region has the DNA TGCGCCAGCAGCTTGGGTTTCGGCAGGGACTATCAGCCCCAGCATTTT. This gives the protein CASSLGFGRDYQPQHF.

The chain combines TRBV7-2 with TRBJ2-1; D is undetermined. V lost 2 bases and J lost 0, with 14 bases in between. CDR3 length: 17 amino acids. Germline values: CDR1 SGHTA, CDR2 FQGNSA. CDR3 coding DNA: TGTGCCAGCAGCTTAAAGGTATGGGCGAGCTCCTACAATGAGCAGTTCTTC. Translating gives CASSLKVWASSYNEQFF.

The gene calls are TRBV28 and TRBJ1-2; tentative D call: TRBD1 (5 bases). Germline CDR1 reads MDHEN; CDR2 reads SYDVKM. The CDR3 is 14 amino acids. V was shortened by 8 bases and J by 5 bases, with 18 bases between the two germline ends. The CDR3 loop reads CASRKVGAGYGYTF. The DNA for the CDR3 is TGTGCCAGCCGGAAGGTAGGGGCAGGGTATGGCTACACCTTC.

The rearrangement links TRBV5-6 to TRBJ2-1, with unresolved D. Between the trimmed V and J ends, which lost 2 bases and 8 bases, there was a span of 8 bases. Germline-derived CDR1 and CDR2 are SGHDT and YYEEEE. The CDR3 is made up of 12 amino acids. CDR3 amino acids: CASSFRIHEQFF. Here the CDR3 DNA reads TGTGCCAGCAGCTTCCGGATCCATGAGCAGTTCTTC.

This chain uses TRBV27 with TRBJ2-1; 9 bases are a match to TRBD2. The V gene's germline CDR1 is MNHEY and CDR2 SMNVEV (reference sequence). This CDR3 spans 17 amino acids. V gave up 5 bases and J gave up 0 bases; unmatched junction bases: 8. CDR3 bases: TGTGCCAGCAGTCCAACAGTTAGCGGGAGCTCCTACAATGAGCAGTTCTTC. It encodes CASSPTVSGSSYNEQFF.